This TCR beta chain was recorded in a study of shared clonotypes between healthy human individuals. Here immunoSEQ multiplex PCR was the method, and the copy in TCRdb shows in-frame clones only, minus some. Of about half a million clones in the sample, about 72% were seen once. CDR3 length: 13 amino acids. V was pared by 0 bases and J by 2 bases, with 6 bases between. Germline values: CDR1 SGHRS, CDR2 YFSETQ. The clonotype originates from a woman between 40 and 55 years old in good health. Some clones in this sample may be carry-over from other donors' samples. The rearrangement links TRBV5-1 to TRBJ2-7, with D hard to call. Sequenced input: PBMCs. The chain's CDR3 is CASSLGFAYEQYF. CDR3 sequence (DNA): TGCGCCAGCAGCTTGGGATTCGCCTACGAGCAGTACTTC.